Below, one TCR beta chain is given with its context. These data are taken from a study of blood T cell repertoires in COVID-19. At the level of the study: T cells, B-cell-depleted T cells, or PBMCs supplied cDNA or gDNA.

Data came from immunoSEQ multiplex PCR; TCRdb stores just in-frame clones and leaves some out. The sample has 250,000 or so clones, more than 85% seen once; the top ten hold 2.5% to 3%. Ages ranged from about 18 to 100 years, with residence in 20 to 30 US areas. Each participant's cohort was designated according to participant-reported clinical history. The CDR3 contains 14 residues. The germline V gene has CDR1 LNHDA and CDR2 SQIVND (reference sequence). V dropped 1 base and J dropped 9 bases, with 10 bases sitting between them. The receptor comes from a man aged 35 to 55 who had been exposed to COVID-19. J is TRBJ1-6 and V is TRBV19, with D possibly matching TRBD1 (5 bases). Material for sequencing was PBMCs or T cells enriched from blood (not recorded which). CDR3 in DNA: TGTGCCAGTAGTATAGCCCAGGGTACTTCACCCCTCCACTTT. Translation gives CASSIAQGTSPLHF.